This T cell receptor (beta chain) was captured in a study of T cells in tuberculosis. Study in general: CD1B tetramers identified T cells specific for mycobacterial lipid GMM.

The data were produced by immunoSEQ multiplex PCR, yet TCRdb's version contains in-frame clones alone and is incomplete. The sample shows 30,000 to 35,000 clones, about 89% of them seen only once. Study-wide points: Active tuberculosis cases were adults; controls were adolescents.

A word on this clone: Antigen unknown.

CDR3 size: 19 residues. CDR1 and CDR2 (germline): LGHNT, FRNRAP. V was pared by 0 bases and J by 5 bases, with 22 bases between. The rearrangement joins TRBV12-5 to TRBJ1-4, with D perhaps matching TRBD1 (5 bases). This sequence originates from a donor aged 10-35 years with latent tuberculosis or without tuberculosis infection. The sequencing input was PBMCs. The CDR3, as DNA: TGTGCTAGTGGTTTGGTATGGGAGGCAGAGGGGAGTCCAAATGAAAAACTGTTTTTT. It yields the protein CASGLVWEAEGSPNEKLFF.